Described below is a single T cell receptor (beta chain) sequence and its context. Sequence at one end of the junction differs from germline and may be a read error. This entry comes from a study of blood T cell repertoires in COVID-19. Study-level information: Acute and convalescent COVID-19 specimens originated in the United States, Italy and Spain. T cells, B-cell-depleted T cells, or PBMCs provided the cDNA or gDNA that served as material.

Original processing notes: Amplification of reference gene primers was used by the study to estimate nucleated cell counts. TCRdb's copy holds only in-frame clones and misses some; the assay was immunoSEQ multiplex PCR. The DNA gave D and trimming, while V, J and clone size come from that table. This table holds approximately 170,000 clones, around 87% found once. The source of this sequence is a woman older than 75 in a cohort sampled during active or convalescent COVID-19. The sample consisted of peripheral blood.

CDR3 region: CSVGGGQKNF. The DNA of the CDR3 is TGCAGCGTTGGCGGTGGACAGAAGAATTTT. This chain links TRBV29-1 with TRBJ1-3; TRBD1 is a possible D gene (6 bases). The germline V gene has CDR1 SQVTM and CDR2 ANQGSEA. This CDR3 has 10 residues.